A single T cell receptor (beta chain) is shown here with its context. The antigen remains undetermined. The study drew the donors from its roughly 120-subject validation cohort, separate from the roughly 700-subject first cohort. This record comes from a study of cytomegalovirus exposure and HLA in healthy donors. Sequenced by immunoSEQ multiplex PCR; TCRdb stores in-frame clones only, minus some. The repertoire holds 160,000 or so clones, with 88% as singletons. Findings and caveats of the study: Among TCR beta chains, those listed as cytomegalovirus-associated numbered over 150. In vitro, three CMV-associated chains proved specific for CMV antigens.

This CDR3 region has 16 residues. Germline V lookup: CDR1 MDHEN, CDR2 SYDVKM. V was cut by 5 bases and J by 4 bases, with 20 bases left in between. Specimen: PBMCs. The genes are TRBV28 and TRBJ1-2; D is unresolved. The sequence was obtained from a young man in good health and CMV-seronegative. CDR3 protein: CASSPPVPGALYGYTF. CDR3 DNA: TGTGCCAGCAGTCCTCCAGTACCGGGAGCCCTCTATGGCTACACCTTC.